The T cell receptor beta chain under discussion was sequenced for a study of cytomegalovirus exposure and HLA in healthy donors. For the study at large: A prior study identified 110 million or so unique TCR beta sequences from 150 million to 200 million T cells.

The PCR used 60 Vbeta and 13 Jbeta primers. TCRdb's copy holds only in-frame clones and misses some; the assay was immunoSEQ multiplex PCR. The table has 200,000 or so clones, about 90% seen once. General study points: Within the data, a cluster of highly shared sequence variants was likely a sequencing artifact.

Trimming took off 2 bases at V and 16 bases at J, with 12 bases between the two ends. This CDR3 has 11 amino acids. In germline, CDR1 is MNHNS, CDR2 SASEGT. As regards this clone: No antigen is known for it.

V is TRBV6-1 and J is TRBJ2-1; the D is unclear. Source material: PBMCs. The origin of this receptor is a girl in the first two years of life in good health and CMV-seronegative. The CDR3: CASSEWARSFF. The CDR3 coding sequence is TGTGCCAGCAGTGAATGGGCCCGTTCATTCTTC.